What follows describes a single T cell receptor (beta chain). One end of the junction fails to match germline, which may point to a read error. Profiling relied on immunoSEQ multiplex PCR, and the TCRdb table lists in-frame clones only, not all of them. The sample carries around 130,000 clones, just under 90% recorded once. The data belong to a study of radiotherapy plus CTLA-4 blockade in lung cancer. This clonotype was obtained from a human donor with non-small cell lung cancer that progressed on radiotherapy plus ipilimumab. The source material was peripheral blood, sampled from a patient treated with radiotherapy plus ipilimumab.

The CDR3 DNA reads TGTGCCAGTAGTTACCGGAGGCGGGCTAGTGGAAACTTC. Translating gives CASSYRRRASGNF. The rearrangement links TRBV19 to TRBJ2-5; TRBD2 might be the D (5 bases). The CDR3 totals 13 residues. The germline CDR1 and CDR2 sequences are LNHDA and SQIVND (reference sequence).